In its sample, the clone carrying this TCR beta chain was seen a few times. The antigen is unknown. The J segment lost 5 bases and the V segment lost 2 bases, leaving 10 bases of the junction unmatched. Per the germline V gene, CDR1 is SGHRS and CDR2 is YFSETQ. This CDR3 region has 17 residues. The table came from immunoSEQ multiplex PCR; TCRdb's copy has only in-frame clones and leaves some out. The data show roughly 80,000 clones, under 90% seen once. The sample comes from a study of OX40 agonist ivuxolimab in advanced cancers. Whole-study findings and limits: Circulating CD4+ and CD8+ T cells showed clonal expansion by week 6 at 0.1 to 3.0 mg/kg.

Sequenced here: CD4+ or CD8+ T cells sorted from blood, sampled in a trial of the OX40 agonist ivuxolimab. The chain is built from TRBV5-1 and TRBJ2-1; 10 bases map to TRBD2. This clonotype was obtained from an adult with an advanced solid tumor such as melanoma, head and neck, liver or kidney cancer. The CDR3 nucleotides are TGCGCCAGCAGCTTTGGGATTATAGCGGGGGGACACAATGAGCAGTTCTTC. This gives the protein CASSFGIIAGGHNEQFF.